This entry lists 32 T cell receptor beta chains sequenced from one sample in a study of prognosis after radiotherapy for stage I lung cancer. It was by two-round multiplex PCR that TCR beta CDR3 was amplified from genomic DNA. The use of primers specific to each TRBV and TRBJ gene characterized first-round PCR. TCRdb redid the calling of the multiplex PCR reads with MiXCR, one entry per CDR3 protein. Of fewer than 40,000 distinct CDR3 sequences in the sample, around 32% were seen once. The material sequenced was PBMCs, taken before or after stereotactic body radiation therapy (not recorded which). Every receptor here comes from a donor aged 50 or older with non-small cell lung cancer.

This clonotype has ten or more counts. The V gene is TRBV7-2, the J gene TRBJ2-3, with D perhaps matching TRBD1 (5 bases). CDR3 length: 15 amino acids. Germline V gives CDR1 SGHTA, CDR2 FQGNSA. V lost 3 bases to trimming and J lost 1 base, with 11 bases between them. This chain's CDR3 is CASSLKPRGTDTQYF. For the CDR3, the DNA is TGTGCCAGCAGCTTGAAGCCCAGGGGCACAGATACGCAGTATTTT.

A few counts support this clonotype. This clone may be a read error of a much larger clone one base away. The chain carries TRBV13 and TRBJ2-2; the D gene is possibly TRBD2 (5 bases). V was pared by 4 bases and J by 6 bases, with 12 bases between. CDR3 length: 14 residues. CDR1 and CDR2 from the germline V gene are PRHDT and FYEKMQ (reference sequence). CDR3: CASSSALGAGELFF. DNA for the CDR3: TGTGCCAGCAGCTCCGCCTTGGGAGCCGGGGAGCTGTTTTTT.

Notes on this clonotype: A read error may account for a junction end that differs from germline. The chain uses TRBV11-3 and TRBJ2-2; possibly TRBD2 for D (6 bases). This CDR3 has 17 residues. CDR1 and CDR2 (germline): SGHNT, YENEEA. The CDR3 DNA reads as TGTGCCAGCAGCCCAGTCACTGGGAGGTTTAGCACCGGTGAGCTGTTTTTT. It codes for CASSPVTGRFSTGELFF.

This clonotype has a handful of counts. A read error may be the cause here, since a much bigger clone is one base away. The rearrangement links TRBV9 to TRBJ1-1; 7 bases are a match to TRBD1. Per the germline V gene, CDR1 is SGDLS and CDR2 is YYNGEE. The CDR3 loop spans 13 amino acids. Trimming at V came to 0 bases and at J to 8 bases, leaving 4 bases not matched to a gene. The CDR3 DNA sequence: TGTGCCAGCAGCGTAGTTGTGACAGGGGAAGCTTTCTTT. Amino acid sequence: CASSVVVTGEAFF.

Written as DNA, the CDR3 is TGTGCCAGCAGTTCACACGCGATCGTGAGGGCAGGAGAGCAGTACTTC. Its protein product is CASSSHAIVRAGEQYF. The rearrangement joins TRBV6-1 to TRBJ2-7, with a weak D call TRBD2 (5 bases). Trimming shortened V by 5 bases and J by 7 bases, and 24 bases separated the two germline ends. The CDR3 runs to 16 residues. The V gene's germline CDR1 is MNHNS and CDR2 SASEGT.

This clonotype has only a few counts. DNA of the CDR3: TGTGCCAGCAGTCGCGGTGGGGTGCCAGAATACAATGAGCAGTTCTTC. Its translation: CASSRGGVPEYNEQFF. The rearrangement links TRBV28 to TRBJ2-1; no clear D. Germline V gives CDR1 MDHEN, CDR2 SYDVKM. With 5 bases removed from V and 4 bases from J, the gap between germline ends came to 18 bases. This CDR3 has 16 amino acids.

This clonotype was detected ten times or more. This sequence joins TRBV28 and TRBJ2-1; the match to TRBD1 covers 11 bases. The CDR3 sequence is 14 residues long. The germline CDR1 and CDR2 sequences are MDHEN and SYDVKM. V shed 3 bases, J shed 7 bases, and the junction held 2 bases outside the gene matches. The CDR3 bases are TGTGCCAGCAGTTTGGGGACAGGGGGTAATGAGCAGTTCTTC. This gives the protein CASSLGTGGNEQFF.

This clonotype was seen many times. The chain couples TRBV7-9 to TRBJ2-7; tentative D call: TRBD1 (8 bases). The CDR3 covers 13 residues. CDR1 SEHNR and CDR2 FQNEAQ come from the germline V gene (reference sequence). V gave up 7 bases and J gave up 5 bases, with 15 bases separating them. CDR3 in DNA: TGTGCCAGCATCAACAGGGGGGGCCACGAGCAGTACTTC. Protein: CASINRGGHEQYF.

At least ten counts were recorded for this clonotype. This rearrangement joins TRBV25-1 to TRBJ2-2; D uncertain. This CDR3 spans 14 amino acids. Germline-derived CDR1 and CDR2 are MGHDK and SYGVNS. V was shortened by 6 bases and J by 0 bases, with 8 bases between the two germline ends. CDR3 protein: CASRRSANTGELFF. CDR3 nucleotides: TGTGCCAGCAGAAGGAGCGCGAACACCGGGGAGCTGTTTTTT. Full variable domain (outside the CDR3, taken from reference TRBV25-1 and TRBJ2-2): EADIYQTPRYLVIGTGKKITLECSQTMGHDKMYWYQQDPGMELHLIHYSYGVNSTEKGDLSSESTVSRIRTEHFPLTLESARPSHTSQYLCASRRSANTGELFFGEGSRLTVL.

The table lists this clonotype with many counts. V usage is TRBV7-3 and J usage is TRBJ1-6; the D is unclear. V gave up 5 bases and J gave up 3 bases, with 32 bases separating them. Germline values: CDR1 SGHTA, CDR2 FQGTGA. The CDR3 loop spans 22 amino acids. In DNA form, the CDR3 reads TGTGCCAGCAGCCGCCGTATCCTATTGAACCAACTTAATCAGAGCTATAATTCACCCCTCCACTTT. Translated: CASSRRILLNQLNQSYNSPLHF.

This clonotype was counted ten times or more. This rearrangement joins TRBV20-1 to TRBJ2-5; 7 positions agree with TRBD1. CDR1 and CDR2 (germline): DFQATT, SNEGSKA (reference sequence). The CDR3 is 12 residues long. The J segment lost 5 bases and the V segment lost 6 bases, leaving 6 bases of the junction unmatched. CDR3 sequence reads: CSAADRDETQYF. The CDR3, as DNA: TGCAGTGCGGCCGACAGGGATGAGACCCAGTACTTC.

This clonotype was found a few times. The chain carries TRBV11-2 and TRBJ1-1; tentative D call: TRBD1 (5 bases). CDR1 and CDR2 (germline): SGHAT, FQNNGV. The CDR3 has 15 amino acids. The V end lost 4 bases, the J end lost 3 bases, and 15 bases lay between the germline ends. CDR3 DNA sequence: TGTGCCAGCAGCTCCTCGTACGCGGGGGACACTGAAGCTTTCTTT. It yields the protein CASSSSYAGDTEAFF.

This chain joins TRBV20-1 and TRBJ2-3, with D hard to call. Trimming stripped 4 bases from V and 5 bases from J, with 10 bases between. The CDR3 extends over 12 amino acids. The germline V gene has CDR1 DFQATT and CDR2 SNEGSKA (reference sequence). The CDR3 DNA sequence: TGCAGTGCTACTAACTGGGGAGATACGCAGTATTTT. Translating gives CSATNWGDTQYF.

Judged by abundance, this clonotype is medium-sized. J is TRBJ2-1 and V is TRBV6-1, with TRBD2 matching over 9 bases. This CDR3 comprises 14 residues. V gave up 7 bases and J gave up 5 bases; unmatched junction bases: 6. Germline V gene lookup returns CDR1 MNHNS and CDR2 SASEGT. CDR3 DNA: TGTGCCAGCATCGCGGGAGGGACCGACAATGAGCAGTTCTTC. As protein: CASIAGGTDNEQFF.

To note about this clonotype: This probably arose from a read error, given a far larger clone one base away. This chain connects TRBV5-1 to TRBJ2-1; maybe TRBD1 (6 bases). The J call could be wrong; TRBJ2-5 is a better fit for the DNA end. The CDR3 is 15 amino acids. CDR1 is SGHRS, CDR2 YFSETQ, per germline. The CDR3 reads CASSLYGGMQETQYF. CDR3 sequence (DNA): TGCGCCAGCAGCTTGTATGGGGGCATGCAAGAGACCCAGTACTTC.

This clonotype was observed at least ten times. The chain has TRBV5-1 and TRBJ2-3, with D possibly being TRBD1 (6 bases). CDR1 and CDR2 from the germline V gene are SGHRS and YFSETQ. The CDR3 extends over 13 amino acids. The V and J ends lost 1 base and 5 bases respectively, with 8 bases between them. This CDR3 is CASSLYREDTQYF. CDR3 nucleotide sequence: TGCGCCAGCAGCTTGTACAGGGAAGATACGCAGTATTTT.

This clonotype showed up many times. The V and J genes are TRBV18 and TRBJ2-2; no clear D gene. The CDR3 contains 16 residues. Germline CDR1 and CDR2: KGHSH and LQKENI. The germline V and J ends were trimmed by 2 bases and 3 bases, with 13 bases remaining between them. The CDR3 coding sequence is TGTGCCAGCTCACCAGGACCGACGACGGACACCGGGGAGCTGTTTTTT. This sequence encodes CASSPGPTTDTGELFF.

The CDR3 loop is CASSLSTGVDTQYF. The CDR3 region has the DNA TGCGCCAGCAGCTTGTCCACAGGGGTGGATACCCAGTACTTC. The chain joins TRBV5-1 to TRBJ2-5, with 7 nucleotides matching TRBD1. This CDR3 is built from 14 residues. The V and J ends lost 1 base and 8 bases, in that order; junction bases with no gene match: 8. Per the germline V gene, CDR1 is SGHRS and CDR2 is YFSETQ.

The rearrangement links TRBV30 to TRBJ1-5; D not resolved. This CDR3 is 13 amino acids long. V was pared by 3 bases and J by 9 bases, with 15 bases between. Germline V gene sequence: CDR1 GTSNPN, CDR2 SVGIG (reference sequence). The CDR3 DNA sequence: TGTGCCTGGAGCCTCGAAAAAAAGGGGCCCCAGCATTTT. It codes for CAWSLEKKGPQHF.

At least ten counts were recorded for this clonotype. CDR3 amino acids: CASSHRGPTEAFF. CDR3 bases: TGTGCCAGCAGTCACAGGGGGCCCACTGAAGCTTTCTTT. The rearrangement links TRBV27 to TRBJ1-1; TRBD1 aligns across 9 bases. V shed 5 bases and J 4 bases; nucleotides not matched to a gene: 2. The length of the CDR3 is 13 residues. Germline V gives CDR1 MNHEY, CDR2 SMNVEV (reference sequence).

This clonotype was picked up many times. The chain is built from TRBV11-2 and TRBJ1-1; the match to TRBD1 covers 7 bases. The CDR3 has 14 amino acids. J lost 1 base, V lost 5 bases, and 4 bases had no gene match. Looked up from germline, CDR1 is SGHAT and CDR2 is FQNNGV. CDR3 in DNA: TGTGCCAGCAGCACCACAGGGGCGAACACTGAAGCTTTCTTT. Its translation is CASSTTGANTEAFF.

By sample share, this clonotype is medium-sized. This sequence joins TRBV6-1 and TRBJ2-1; 8 bases agree with TRBD2. The length of the CDR3 is 13 residues. The V gene's germline CDR1 is MNHNS and CDR2 SASEGT. V shed 8 bases, J shed 3 bases, and the junction held 3 bases outside the gene matches. The CDR3 spells CASATSGYNEQFF. The CDR3 bases are TGTGCCAGCGCCACTAGCGGCTACAATGAGCAGTTCTTC.

This clonotype was picked up many times. The chain couples TRBV4-2 to TRBJ2-3; no definite D call. Germline V gene lookup returns CDR1 LGHNA and CDR2 YNFKEQ. This CDR3 is 17 amino acids long. V was clipped by 0 bases and J by 5 bases, with 18 bases between them. The CDR3 nucleotides read TGTGCCAGCAGCCAAGACGACTGGCGGCGAATGGGAGATACGCAGTATTTT. Protein sequence: CASSQDDWRRMGDTQYF.

This clonotype was picked up one time. The chain carries TRBV27 and TRBJ1-2; the D gene is possibly TRBD1 (6 bases). V was shortened by 5 bases and J by 5 bases, with 18 bases between the two germline ends. The CDR3 sequence is 15 residues long. The V gene's germline CDR1 is MNHEY and CDR2 SMNVEV (reference sequence). This CDR3 reads CASSPRGHRVYGYTF. For the CDR3, the DNA is TGTGCCAGCAGTCCCCGGGGGCACAGGGTGTATGGCTACACCTTC.

This clonotype was counted ten times or more. The chain employs TRBV20-1 and TRBJ2-7; 7 bases map to TRBD1. This CDR3 region has 14 residues. J was trimmed by 4 bases and V by 5 bases; bases with no gene match: 11. Germline assignment: CDR1 DFQATT and CDR2 SNEGSKA (reference sequence). CDR3 sequence (DNA): TGCAGTGCTCTAGGGGGACAGTCCTTGTACGAGCAGTACTTC. Protein product: CSALGGQSLYEQYF.

This clonotype has just a few counts. The chain recombines TRBV20-1 with TRBJ2-2; the D is unclear. CDR1 is DFQATT and CDR2 is SNEGSKA in the germline V gene (reference sequence). V shed 1 base and J shed 6 bases, with 9 bases lying between them. The CDR3 has 13 residues. Here the CDR3 reads CSARVYFAGELFF. The CDR3 region has the DNA TGCAGTGCTAGAGTCTATTTCGCCGGGGAGCTGTTTTTT.

The chain joins TRBV7-8 to TRBJ2-5; 8 bases are a match to TRBD2. CDR1 and CDR2 from the germline V gene are SGHVS and FQNEAQ. The CDR3 length is 18 residues. Trimming at V came to 3 bases and at J to 3 bases, leaving 15 bases not matched to a gene. The CDR3 coding sequence is TGTGCCAGCAGCTTTCATGACCGGGGACTAGTCTTTAAAGAGACCCAGTACTTC. Encoded protein: CASSFHDRGLVFKETQYF.

On this clonotype: At one end, the junction sequence differs from germline, possibly due to a read error. The V gene is TRBV27, the J gene TRBJ2-7, with 8 nucleotides matching TRBD1. The CDR3 is 15 amino acids. Germline CDR1 MNHEY, CDR2 SMNVEV (reference sequence). The CDR3 protein is CASSRYTGGSYEKYF. Here the CDR3 DNA reads TGTGCCAGCAGTCGCTATACAGGGGGATCCTACGAGAAGTACTTC.

This clonotype was seen at least ten times. V and J are TRBV27 and TRBJ2-7; D is unclear. This CDR3 comprises 14 residues. V lost 2 bases and J 2 bases, leaving 10 bases between the germline ends. The germline V gene has CDR1 MNHEY and CDR2 SMNVEV (reference sequence). CDR3 protein: CASSLRGDTYEQYF. The CDR3 nucleotides read TGTGCCAGCAGTTTAAGAGGTGACACCTACGAGCAGTACTTC.

The rearrangement links TRBV20-1 to TRBJ1-2; unclear D gene. The V gene lost 4 bases and the J gene lost 5 bases, with 14 bases spanning the gap. The CDR3 loop spans 13 amino acids. Germline lookup yields CDR1 DFQATT and CDR2 SNEGSKA (reference sequence). The CDR3 is CSAMVRTGYGYTF. The CDR3, as DNA: TGCAGTGCTATGGTCCGGACTGGGTATGGCTACACCTTC.

This clonotype was observed many times. The chain combines TRBV5-4 with TRBJ2-1; TRBD2 is a possible D gene (7 bases). Germline V lookup: CDR1 SGHNT, CDR2 YYREEE (reference sequence). Trimming shortened V by 2 bases and J by 1 base, and 16 bases separated the two germline ends. There are 17 residues in the CDR3. The CDR3 sequence: CASSFGGGRGSYNEQFF. CDR3 DNA sequence: TGTGCCAGCAGCTTTGGGGGCGGGAGAGGGTCCTACAATGAGCAGTTCTTC.

The rearrangement links TRBV6-1 to TRBJ1-2; maybe TRBD1 (5 bases). Germline V gives CDR1 MNHNS, CDR2 SASEGT. V gave up 11 bases and J gave up 5 bases, with 15 bases separating them. The CDR3 covers 12 residues. The CDR3 is CAVGGAFYGYTF. As DNA, the CDR3 is TGTGCCGTGGGGGGAGCCTTTTATGGCTACACCTTC.